This TCR beta chain was found in a study of metastatic and nonmetastatic thyroid tumors (dated by TCRdb to the early 2020s). For the wider study: Repertoires were compared across peripheral blood and tumor or nodule tissue samples from malignant and benign thyroid patients. General study outcomes and caveats: In both blood and tumor samples, TCR beta diversity was reported to be significantly higher in malignant tumors than in benign nodules.

None of the patients had been given any treatment before thyroid surgery. Patient clinical samples collected from the early 2010s to the late 2010s were retrospectively analysed using T-cell receptor beta sequencing. This clone came up a few times. The antigen it binds to is not known. No base qualities exist here, and no much larger clone lies one base off it. Library construction relied on PCR. The sequencer listed for this sample is Illumina HiSeq 4000. The TCR beta-chain CDR3 region of each patient was profiled by high-throughput sequencing. As for the authors' bioinformatics: A classifier to discriminate distant-metastatic papillary thyroid cancer patients was built from CDR3 differences across clinicopathological groups. To measure repertoire diversity the researchers used the Shannon index, while the Morisita-Horn index served to gauge how similar the tumor and blood repertoires were. TCRdb handled the public reads itself, with Q25 trimming in fastp and clone calling in MiXCR, and kept productive beta chains. What appears here as the V and J calls and clone size reflects TCRdb's work, not the paper's. This sample comprises several thousand clones, 35% of them detected only once. The top ten clonotypes cover approximately 27% of the sample.

From a lookup of the germline V gene, CDR1 and CDR2 are SNHLY and FYNNEI. V gives up 7 bases and J gives up 6 bases, and the segment between their germline ends measures 16 bases. The CDR3 spans 14 residues, from the cysteine through the phenylalanine. Solely the CDR3 DNA is kept, with 42 bases framed from the first base. This receptor was taken from a female donor with papillary thyroid cancer or a benign thyroid nodule (not recorded which). Some clones in this sample may be carry-over from other donors' samples. Sequenced material: adjacent normal tissue. The V gene is TRBV2 and the J gene is TRBJ2-1; a tentative D call is TRBD2 (6 bases match). The CDR3 protein sequence reads: CASTRLAAGNEQFF. The DNA sequence is given as TGTGCCAGCACCCGTTTAGCGGCAGGCAATGAGCAGTTCTTC.